The text below deals with one T cell receptor (beta chain). Its antigen is not identified. The data are from a study of shared clonotypes between healthy human individuals. Study-wide context: The study used three CD4 naive, three CD4 memory, two CD8 naive and one CD8 memory plate per donor. Study-level findings and limits: Across subsets, estimated richness was generally greater for naive than for memory populations. Rarefaction demonstrated incomplete sorted-subset sequencing despite large depth.

Germline-derived CDR1 and CDR2 are SEHNR and FQNEAQ (reference sequence). CDR3 length equals 14 residues. The J segment lost 10 bases and the V segment lost 4 bases, leaving 9 bases of the junction unmatched. Naive CD8 populations comprised CD45RO-negative cells positively selected for CCR7, excluding terminally differentiated effector memory CD45RA+ cells. Splitting of each subset's genomic DNA was done evenly across several immunoSEQ plates. TCRdb's copy holds only in-frame clones and misses some; the assay was immunoSEQ multiplex PCR. The table lists about 2.1 million clones, around 95% of them singletons.

The sequencing sample was made of naive CD8+ T cells from PBMCs. The sequence was obtained from a man aged 18 to 30 in good health. Some clones in this sample may be carry-over from other donors' samples. The chain carries TRBV7-9 and TRBJ2-1; TRBD1 agrees at 8 bases. In DNA, the CDR3 is TGTGCCAGCAGCTGGCAGGACAGGGTGGACGAGCAGTTCTTC. Translating it yields CASSWQDRVDEQFF.